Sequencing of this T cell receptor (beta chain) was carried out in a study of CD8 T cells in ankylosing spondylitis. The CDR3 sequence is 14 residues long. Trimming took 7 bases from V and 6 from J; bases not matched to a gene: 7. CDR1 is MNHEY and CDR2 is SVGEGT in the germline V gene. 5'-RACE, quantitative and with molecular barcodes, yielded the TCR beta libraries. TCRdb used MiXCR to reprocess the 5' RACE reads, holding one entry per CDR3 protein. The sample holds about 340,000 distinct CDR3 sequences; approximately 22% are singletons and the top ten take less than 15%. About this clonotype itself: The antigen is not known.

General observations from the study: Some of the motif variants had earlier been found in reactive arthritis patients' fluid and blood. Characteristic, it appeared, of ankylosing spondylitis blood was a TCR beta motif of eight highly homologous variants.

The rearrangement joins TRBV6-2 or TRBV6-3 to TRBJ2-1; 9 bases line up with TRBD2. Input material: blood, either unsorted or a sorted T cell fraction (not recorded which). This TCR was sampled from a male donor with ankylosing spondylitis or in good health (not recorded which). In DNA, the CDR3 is TGTGCCAGCAAATTAGCGGGGGAAGGCAATGAGCAGTTCTTC. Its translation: CASKLAGEGNEQFF.